The TCR beta chain described here comes from a study of blood T cell repertoires in COVID-19. Authors' processing steps: Cell counts per sample came from amplifying reference gene primers. This table comes from immunoSEQ multiplex PCR, and its TCRdb copy is limited to in-frame clones, with some not included. The V and J calls and clone size come from that table; D and trimming were worked out from the DNA. In the table there are over 35,000 clones, over 85% of which are singletons. The source material was peripheral blood. This receptor was taken from a man aged 65 to 79 with active COVID-19.

The CDR3 region has the DNA TGTGCCAGCAGCCCAAGGTCTCAGGGAACACGGTCACCCCTCCACTTT. It translates to CASSPRSQGTRSPLHF. The chain has TRBV7-2 and TRBJ1-6; weak D call: TRBD1 (5 bases). The CDR3 runs to 16 residues. Germline CDR1 SGHTA, CDR2 FQGNSA. V was clipped by 5 bases and J by 10 bases, with 21 bases between them.